One and the same sample provided the 13 T cell receptor beta chains below, sequenced in a study of vaccination and CD4 T cells after COVID-19. Scientists ran DNA taken from cultured CD4+ T cells through the Oncomine TCR Beta short-read assay for sequencing. In TCRdb, the PCR reads were re-called with MiXCR into one record per CDR3 protein. There are 3,600 or so distinct CDR3 sequences in the sample; 17% occur only once, and 15% to 20% lies in the top ten. Treatment meaning: roughly ten-day PBMC culture with coronavirus spike peptide pools or control peptides (ViraFEST assay). Their antigens remain unidentified. Material for sequencing was CD4+ T cells from blood, cultured in vitro. These receptors were collected from a human donor who had recovered from COVID-19.

This clonotype ranks as medium-sized. This sequence joins TRBV10-3 and TRBJ2-4; the D gene is possibly TRBD1 (6 bases). Trimming removed 0 bases from V and 4 bases from J, with 13 bases in between. CDR1 is ENHRY and CDR2 is SYGVKD in the germline V gene. The CDR3 is 16 amino acids. In nucleotides, the CDR3 is TGTGCCATCAGTGAGTCCTCTCGGACAGTAAAAAACATTCAGTACTTC. Translated, it gives CAISESSRTVKNIQYF.

This clonotype has just a few counts. The chain couples TRBV19 to TRBJ1-1, with 7 bases that match TRBD1. The CDR3 has 17 amino acids. Trimming took 4 bases from V and 0 from J; bases not matched to a gene: 11. CDR1 and CDR2 (germline): LNHDA, SQIVND (reference sequence). CDR3 bases: TGTGCCAGTAGTAGTAGTGATACAGGGGTACTGAACACTGAAGCTTTCTTT. It codes for CASSSSDTGVLNTEAFF.

This clonotype appeared a few times. CDR3 in DNA: TGTGCCAGCAGTTTTGTTGGGGCGGGGCAAGAGACCCAGTACTTC. Protein sequence: CASSFVGAGQETQYF. V usage is TRBV2 and J usage is TRBJ2-5; possibly TRBD2 for D (6 bases). V gave up 5 bases and J gave up 2 bases, with 15 bases separating them. The CDR3 contains 15 residues. Per the germline V gene, CDR1 is SNHLY and CDR2 is FYNNEI.

The gene calls are TRBV19 and TRBJ1-5, with D unresolved. In germline, CDR1 is LNHDA, CDR2 SQIVND (reference sequence). CDR3 length equals 15 residues. V was shortened by 1 base and J by 5 bases, with 12 bases between the two germline ends. In DNA, the CDR3 is TGTGCCAGTAGTATAGGTAGAGGAGGTCATCAGCCCCAGCATTTT. Its translation is CASSIGRGGHQPQHF.

This clonotype was counted between two and nine times. The chain recombines TRBV19 with TRBJ1-1, with D perhaps TRBD1 (5 bases). Trimming shortened V by 3 bases and J by 6 bases, and 14 bases separated the two germline ends. The CDR3 consists of 14 residues. The germline gives CDR1 LNHDA, CDR2 SQIVND (reference sequence). CDR3 loop: CASSIQGLAAEAFF. Here the CDR3 DNA reads TGTGCCAGTAGTATCCAGGGCCTTGCAGCTGAAGCTTTCTTT.

This clonotype is large in the sample. The chain carries TRBV2 and TRBJ1-5; D unresolved. Trimming stripped 4 bases from V and 5 bases from J, with 9 bases between. The CDR3 consists of 13 residues. CDR1 and CDR2 from the germline V gene are SNHLY and FYNNEI. CDR3 protein: CASSVASDQPQHF. The CDR3 DNA reads TGTGCCAGCAGTGTTGCCTCTGATCAGCCCCAGCATTTT.

In its sample, this clonotype was seen a few times. The V call is TRBV10-2, the J call TRBJ1-1; no clear D gene. Germline assignment: CDR1 WSHSY and CDR2 SAAADI. The CDR3 loop spans 14 amino acids. Trimming cost V 5 bases and J 4 bases, with 14 bases left between them. This chain's CDR3 is CASSPPFRSTEAFF. CDR3 bases: TGCGCCAGCAGTCCCCCTTTCAGGAGCACTGAAGCTTTCTTT.

This clonotype showed up just a few times. J is TRBJ2-7 and V is TRBV11-2; TRBD2 matches 9 bases. Germline CDR1 and CDR2: SGHAT and FQNNGV. V lost 2 bases and J lost 2; bases outside the gene matches: 4. The CDR3 is 15 amino acids. The CDR3 protein is CASSLKRGDTYEQYF. CDR3 coding DNA: TGTGCCAGCAGCTTAAAGCGGGGGGATACCTACGAGCAGTACTTC.

This clonotype is medium-sized (0.01 to 0.1%) by share. The CDR3 nucleotides are TGTGCCAGCAGAGGCAGGATCTATCAGCCCCAGCATTTT. Its protein product is CASRGRIYQPQHF. V usage is TRBV2 and J usage is TRBJ1-5, with D uncertain. In germline, CDR1 is SNHLY, CDR2 FYNNEI. Trimming removed 6 bases at V and 5 bases at J, with 11 bases between. The CDR3 is 13 residues long.

This clonotype was found a few times. The rearrangement links TRBV19 to TRBJ1-6; D remains unclear. V dropped 5 bases and J dropped 8 bases, with 7 bases sitting between them. The germline V gene encodes CDR1 LNHDA and CDR2 SQIVND (reference sequence). The CDR3 sequence is 12 residues long. The CDR3 coding sequence is TGTGCCAGTAGTTTTCGGGATTCACCCCTCCACTTT. The encoded protein is CASSFRDSPLHF.

The chain links TRBV6-2 or TRBV6-3 to TRBJ2-3; a weak D match, TRBD1 (8 bases). The germline V gene has CDR1 MNHEY and CDR2 SVGEGT. The CDR3 runs 18 residues. Trimming stripped 4 bases from V and 3 bases from J, with 23 bases between. The CDR3 region is CASSLLSVTGGVTDTQYF. For the CDR3, the DNA is TGTGCCAGCAGTTTACTTAGTGTTACAGGGGGGGTGACAGATACGCAGTATTTT.

In this sample, this clonotype is medium-sized. CDR3 in amino acids: CASSINEAVTGELFF. The CDR3 DNA sequence: TGTGCCAGTAGTATAAACGAAGCAGTAACCGGGGAGCTGTTTTTT. The J gene is TRBJ2-2, the V gene TRBV19; D remains unclear. Germline V gene sequence: CDR1 LNHDA, CDR2 SQIVND (reference sequence). This CDR3 has 15 amino acids. V lost 2 bases, J lost 5 bases, and 12 bases lay in between.

In its sample, this clonotype was seen a few times. The chain combines TRBV2 with TRBJ2-7; TRBD1 or TRBD2 may be the D gene (6 bases each). This CDR3 region has 14 residues. Looked up from germline, CDR1 is SNHLY and CDR2 is FYNNEI. Deletions cut 10 bases from V and 4 bases from J, with 20 bases between. Here the CDR3 reads CATGVGGAVYEQYF. The CDR3 nucleotides are TGTGCCACGGGGGTCGGGGGCGCGGTGTACGAGCAGTACTTC.